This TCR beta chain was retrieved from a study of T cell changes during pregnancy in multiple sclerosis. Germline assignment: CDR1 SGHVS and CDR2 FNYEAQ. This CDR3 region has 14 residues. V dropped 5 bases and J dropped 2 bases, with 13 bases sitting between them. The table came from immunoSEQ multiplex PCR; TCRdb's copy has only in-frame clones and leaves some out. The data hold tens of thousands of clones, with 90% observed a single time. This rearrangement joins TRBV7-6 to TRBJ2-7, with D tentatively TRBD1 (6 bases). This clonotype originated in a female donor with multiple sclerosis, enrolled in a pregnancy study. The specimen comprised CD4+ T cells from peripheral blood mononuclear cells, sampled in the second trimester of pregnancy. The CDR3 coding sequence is TGTGCCAGCAGCGTCAGGCAGGGGACCTACGAGCAGTACTTC. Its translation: CASSVRQGTYEQYF.